What follows are 28 T cell receptor beta chains derived from one specimen sequenced in a study of beta chain features in type 1 diabetes. Broader study findings: A moderate, significant TCRB CDR3 shortening appeared in type 1 diabetes across four CD4+ subsets.

The antigens of these receptors remain unknown. The isolated RNA, all of it, was reverse transcribed, so expressed TCRB transcripts were what got sequenced. This table comes from immunoSEQ multiplex PCR, and its TCRdb copy is limited to in-frame clones, with some not included. The sample holds nearly 700,000 clones, around an eighth seen once. The sequencing sample was made of naive CD4+ T cells from blood. The receptors derive from a man aged 18 to 29 with type 1 diabetes.

This clone has just a few counts. The chain's CDR3 is CASSPSRDSFNEQYF. The CDR3 nucleotides read TGTGCCAGCTCACCAAGCCGGGACAGCTTTAACGAGCAGTACTTC. This rearrangement joins TRBV18 to TRBJ2-7; 7 nucleotides line up with TRBD1. CDR3 length: 15 amino acids. The J segment lost 5 bases and the V segment lost 2 bases, leaving 9 bases of the junction unmatched. Germline CDR1 and CDR2: KGHSH and LQKENI.

This clone was found a few times. The CDR3 region has the DNA TGTGCCAGCAGTCGACAGGGAAAGAACTCTGGGGCCAACGTCCTGACTTTC. Encoded protein: CASSRQGKNSGANVLTF. V usage is TRBV7-9 and J usage is TRBJ2-6, with 7 bases lining up with TRBD1. V shed 6 bases and J 0 bases; nucleotides not matched to a gene: 8. CDR3 length: 17 residues. Germline lookup yields CDR1 SEHNR and CDR2 FQNEAQ (reference sequence).

The rearrangement joins TRBV19 to TRBJ2-4; D perhaps matches TRBD2 (6 bases). Germline CDR1 reads LNHDA; CDR2 reads SQIVND (reference sequence). This CDR3 region has 16 residues. The germline V and J ends were trimmed by 3 bases and 2 bases, with 14 bases remaining between them. CDR3 sequence reads: CASSIHQAGTKNIQYF. CDR3 nucleotides: TGTGCCAGTAGTATTCATCAGGCGGGGACCAAAAACATTCAGTACTTC.

The rearrangement links TRBV30 to TRBJ2-7; TRBD1 is a possible D gene (5 bases). Germline CDR1 GTSNPN, CDR2 SVGIG (reference sequence). The CDR3 sequence is 15 residues long. V was cut by 1 base and J by 3 bases, with 16 bases left in between. The CDR3 sequence: CAWSGWGQGGYEQYF. The DNA of the CDR3 is TGTGCCTGGAGTGGGTGGGGCCAAGGCGGCTACGAGCAGTACTTC.

The chain has TRBV25-1 and TRBJ2-5; D possibly uses TRBD1 or TRBD2 (5 bases each). CDR1 MGHDK and CDR2 SYGVNS come from the germline V gene. Deletions cut 4 bases from V and 6 bases from J, with 12 bases between. This CDR3 region has 13 residues. The CDR3 loop is CASSGGDSKTQYF. The CDR3 region has the DNA TGTGCCAGCAGTGGAGGGGATTCAAAGACCCAGTACTTC.

The CDR3 loop reads CANQLSNRQETQYF. The CDR3 nucleotides are TGTGCCAACCAGCTATCGAACAGACAAGAGACCCAGTACTTC. This sequence joins TRBV5-6 and TRBJ2-5; D gene unclear. The V and J ends lost 9 bases and 2 bases respectively, with 17 bases between them. Germline V gene sequence: CDR1 SGHDT, CDR2 YYEEEE. The CDR3 is 14 amino acids. The complete variable domain, with remaining parts taken from reference TRBV5-6 and TRBJ2-5, reads DAGVTQSPTHLIKTRGQQVTLRCSPKSGHDTVSWYQQALGQGPQFIFQYYEEEERQRGNFPDRFSGHQFPNYSSELNVNALLLGDSALYLCANQLSNRQETQYFGPGTRLLVL.

This chain joins TRBV30 and TRBJ2-3, with 13 bases aligning to TRBD2. The CDR3 sequence is 19 residues long. Looked up from germline, CDR1 is GTSNPN and CDR2 is SVGIG (reference sequence). The V gene end was trimmed by 3 bases and the J gene end by 0 bases; junction bases not matched to a gene: 12. CDR3 protein: CAWSRTRTSGGSSTDTQYF. CDR3 coding DNA: TGTGCCTGGAGCCGAACCCGGACTAGCGGGGGCTCTAGCACAGATACGCAGTATTTT.

This clone was seen once. The CDR3 loop reads CAWSPPVDTQYF. CDR3 nucleotides: TGTGCCTGGAGTCCCCCGGTAGATACGCAGTATTTT. The chain carries TRBV30 and TRBJ2-3; D not resolved. Germline CDR1 is GTSNPN and CDR2 is SVGIG (reference sequence). V lost 2 bases to trimming and J lost 5 bases, with 8 bases between them. The CDR3 extends over 12 amino acids.

On this clone: Compared with germline, one end of the junction differs, possibly owing to a read error. The chain employs TRBV2 and TRBJ2-5; D not certain. The germline CDR1 and CDR2 sequences are SNHLY and FYNNEI. CDR3 length: 15 residues. This CDR3 reads CASSEAPEAQGTQYF. CDR3 nucleotide sequence: TGTGCCAGCAGTGAAGCCCCTGAGGCCCAAGGGACCCAGTACTTC.

This clone was detected a few times. The J gene is TRBJ2-7, the V gene TRBV11-2, with D hard to call. CDR3 length equals 16 residues. Per the germline V gene, CDR1 is SGHAT and CDR2 is FQNNGV. V lost 5 bases and J 3 bases, leaving 20 bases between the germline ends. CDR3 region: CASSPRPGPVGYEQYF. The CDR3, as DNA: TGTGCCAGCAGCCCAAGACCGGGCCCCGTGGGCTACGAGCAGTACTTC. Drawing the rest from reference TRBV11-2 and TRBJ2-7, the complete variable domain is EAGVAQSPRYKIIEKRQSVAFWCNPISGHATLYWYQQILGQGPKLLIQFQNNGVVDDSQLPKDRFSAERLKGVDSTLKIQPAKLEDSAVYLCASSPRPGPVGYEQYFGPGTRLTVT.

The chain employs TRBV7-8 and TRBJ2-7; a possible D gene is TRBD1 (5 bases). The CDR3 extends over 13 amino acids. Germline V gene sequence: CDR1 SGHVS, CDR2 FQNEAQ. Trimming removed 3 bases from V and 2 bases from J, with 8 bases in between. CDR3 region: CASSLGRAYEQYF. In DNA form, the CDR3 reads TGTGCCAGCAGCTTGGGCAGGGCCTACGAGCAGTACTTC.

This clone was observed a handful of times. The chain combines TRBV2 with TRBJ2-7; tentatively, D is TRBD1 (5 bases). The CDR3 length is 13 residues. Germline V gene data show CDR1 as SNHLY and CDR2 as FYNNEI. The V and J ends lost 3 bases and 5 bases respectively, with 11 bases between them. The CDR3, as DNA: TGTGCCAGCAGTGAGACTTGGGGCGACGAGCAGTACTTC. It is translated as CASSETWGDEQYF.

This chain uses TRBV10-3 with TRBJ2-5, with D perhaps assigned TRBD1 or TRBD2 (6 bases each). V gave up 0 bases and J gave up 3 bases, with 14 bases separating them. Germline CDR1 is ENHRY and CDR2 is SYGVKD. The CDR3 extends over 16 amino acids. The CDR3 is CAISESGGREKETQYF. Written as DNA, the CDR3 is TGTGCCATCAGTGAGTCGGGGGGCAGAGAGAAAGAGACCCAGTACTTC.

The V call is TRBV6-5, the J call TRBJ1-1; D possibly corresponds to TRBD1 (5 bases). The CDR3 contains 11 residues. CDR1 is MNHEY and CDR2 is SVGAGI in the germline V gene. The V and J ends lost 4 bases and 8 bases respectively, with 8 bases between them. The CDR3 here is CASSSRTEAFF. DNA for the CDR3: TGTGCCAGCAGTTCCCGGACAGAAGCTTTCTTT.

CDR3 residues: CASSDGGVYRNTIYF. In nucleotides, the CDR3 is TGTGCCAGCAGTGATGGAGGGGTTTACAGAAACACCATATATTTT. The chain joins TRBV2 to TRBJ1-3; D may be TRBD1 (5 bases). The CDR3 totals 15 residues. With 3 bases removed from V and 5 bases from J, the gap between germline ends came to 14 bases. Germline lookup yields CDR1 SNHLY and CDR2 FYNNEI.

This clone was seen a handful of times. The CDR3 sequence: CAWSLDRAGTDTQYF. The CDR3 DNA reads as TGTGCCTGGAGTCTTGACAGGGCCGGCACAGATACGCAGTATTTT. V gene TRBV30 combines with J gene TRBJ2-3; TRBD1 matches at 7 bases. The trim removed 2 bases at V and 1 base at J, leaving 6 bases unmatched. The CDR3 is 15 amino acids. CDR1 GTSNPN and CDR2 SVGIG come from the germline V gene (reference sequence).

The J gene is TRBJ1-1, the V gene TRBV27, with D hard to call. The germline V and J ends were trimmed by 4 bases and 6 bases, with 12 bases remaining between them. Germline CDR1 MNHEY, CDR2 SMNVEV (reference sequence). The CDR3 has 13 amino acids. CDR3 DNA: TGTGCCAGCAGTTGGGGTCTGGGCGCTGAAGCTTTCTTT. It yields the protein CASSWGLGAEAFF.

This chain connects TRBV30 to TRBJ1-2; D remains unclear. From germline, CDR1 is GTSNPN and CDR2 SVGIG (reference sequence). The length of the CDR3 is 12 residues. V lost 0 bases to trimming and J lost 4 bases, with 6 bases between them. This CDR3 is CAWSVRAYGYTF. DNA of the CDR3: TGTGCCTGGAGTGTACGGGCCTATGGCTACACCTTC.

In this sample, this clone turned up a few times. The gene calls are TRBV10-3 and TRBJ2-2, with TRBD2 matching over 9 bases. Trimming at V came to 3 bases and at J to 0 bases, leaving 5 bases not matched to a gene. Per the germline V gene, CDR1 is ENHRY and CDR2 is SYGVKD. This CDR3 is 17 amino acids long. CDR3 nucleotide sequence: TGTGCCATCAGTGATAGGCTAGCGGGGCCGAACACCGGGGAGCTGTTTTTT. Translated: CAISDRLAGPNTGELFF.

This clone was found many times. This rearrangement joins TRBV13 to TRBJ2-7; D may be TRBD1 (6 bases). The length of the CDR3 is 14 residues. Germline V gene lookup returns CDR1 PRHDT and CDR2 FYEKMQ (reference sequence). V shed 4 bases and J shed 5 bases, with 15 bases lying between them. In nucleotides, the CDR3 is TGTGCCAGCAGCTCCGGGACACCGGCAGACGAGCAGTACTTC. Protein product: CASSSGTPADEQYF.

The rearrangement links TRBV5-1 to TRBJ2-7; D is unresolved. The germline V gene encodes CDR1 SGHRS and CDR2 YFSETQ. This CDR3 has 14 amino acids. Trimming removed 0 bases at V and 2 bases at J, with 9 bases between. CDR3 sequence reads: CASSLANPAYEQYF. CDR3 DNA: TGCGCCAGCAGCTTGGCCAACCCCGCCTACGAGCAGTACTTC. The full variable domain, its missing parts supplied by reference TRBV5-1 and TRBJ2-7, is KAGVTQTPRYLIKTRGQQVTLSCSPISGHRSVSWYQQTPGQGLQFLFEYFSETQRNKGNFPGRFSGRQFSNSRSEMNVSTLELGDSALYLCASSLANPAYEQYFGPGTRLTVT.

The V gene is TRBV6-5, the J gene TRBJ1-6, with D hard to call. CDR3 length equals 13 residues. Deletions cut 5 bases from V and 7 bases from J, with 9 bases between. Germline V lookup: CDR1 MNHEY, CDR2 SVGAGI. The CDR3 is CASSLHFNSPLHF. CDR3 coding DNA: TGTGCCAGCAGTCTCCATTTCAATTCACCCCTCCACTTT.

The V and J genes are TRBV6-4 and TRBJ1-5, with a tentative D call TRBD1 (5 bases). The germline CDR1 and CDR2 sequences are MRHNA and SNTAGT. The V gene lost 7 bases and the J gene lost 3 bases, with 13 bases spanning the gap. There are 14 residues in the CDR3. CDR3 region: CASKARENNQPQHF. The CDR3 DNA reads as TGTGCCAGCAAGGCCAGGGAAAACAATCAGCCCCAGCATTTT.

The rearrangement uses TRBV6-1 and TRBJ2-7; a possible D gene is TRBD1 (6 bases). The CDR3 extends over 13 amino acids. The V end lost 1 base, the J end lost 4 bases, and 8 bases lay between the germline ends. Germline CDR1 and CDR2: MNHNS and SASEGT. The DNA of the CDR3 is TGTGCCAGCAGTGAAGGACAGGTTTACGAGCAGTACTTC. Its translation is CASSEGQVYEQYF.

This clone came up a few times. The V and J genes are TRBV30 and TRBJ2-1; TRBD2 aligns across 8 bases. The V segment lost 4 bases and the J segment 8 bases; nucleotides outside the gene matches: 10. Per germline, CDR1 GTSNPN and CDR2 SVGIG (reference sequence). This CDR3 region has 14 residues. The DNA of the CDR3 is TGTGCCTGGACTCCGGGGGGGCCGTCATATGAGCAGTTCTTC. Its protein is CAWTPGGPSYEQFF.

The V gene is TRBV10-3, the J gene TRBJ1-2; no definite D call. The CDR3 totals 12 residues. Deletions cut 2 bases from V and 5 bases from J, with 6 bases between. Germline V gene data show CDR1 as ENHRY and CDR2 as SYGVKD. The CDR3 region has the DNA TGTGCCATCAGTGAGACGGATTATGGCTACACCTTC. Amino acids: CAISETDYGYTF.

This clone showed up just a few times. The chain links TRBV4-2 to TRBJ2-7; D perhaps matches TRBD2 (6 bases). The CDR3 is 18 residues long. The V end was cut by 4 bases, the J end by 2 bases, with 24 bases between. Germline loops: CDR1 LGHNA, CDR2 YNFKEQ. The CDR3 DNA is TGTGCCAGCAGCCCGATTGAACCGGGGGTAGGAGCCACCTACGAGCAGTACTTC. This codes for CASSPIEPGVGATYEQYF.

This clone has just a few counts. The chain is built from TRBV6-5 and TRBJ1-1; possible D gene TRBD1, 5 bases. V was pared by 6 bases and J by 0 bases, with 14 bases between. Germline assignment: CDR1 MNHEY and CDR2 SVGAGI. This CDR3 spans 15 amino acids. The CDR3 DNA is TGTGCCAGCAGGACAGCCCAGTGGATGAACACTGAAGCTTTCTTT. Amino acids: CASRTAQWMNTEAFF.